This TCR beta chain derives from a study of blood T cell repertoires in COVID-19. Study at large: The samples span acute and convalescent COVID-19 from the United States, Italy and Spain.

V shed 2 bases and J shed 8 bases, with 9 bases lying between them. CDR1 and CDR2 from the germline V gene are SEHNR and FQNEAQ (reference sequence). The CDR3 totals 13 residues. Authors' data handling: Nucleated cell counts were estimated from reference gene primer amplification. Profiled with immunoSEQ multiplex PCR; TCRdb holds only in-frame clones, not every one. V and J calls and clone size are given by that table; D and trimming were obtained from the DNA. The repertoire holds some 200,000 clones, less than 90% seen once, with around 1.6% in the top ten. The TCR originated in a man in his 70s with acute or convalescent COVID-19. The V and J genes are TRBV7-9 and TRBJ1-4, with TRBD1 as a possible D gene (6 bases). Sequencing was performed on peripheral blood. The CDR3 nucleotides read TGTGCCAGCAGCTTAAAGGGGGAGGAAAAACTGTTTTTT. As protein: CASSLKGEEKLFF.